A selection of T cell receptor beta chains follows, all from one sample in a study of vaccination and CD4 T cells after COVID-19. TCRdb recomputed calls from the PCR reads with MiXCR, one row per CDR3 protein. Of 3,900 or so distinct CDR3 sequences listed, 35% to 50% are singletons. These TCRs' antigens remain unknown. Sequences were obtained from CD4+ T cells from blood, cultured in vitro. Source of these receptors: a human donor who had recovered from COVID-19. Both conserved end residues are part of each CDR3. D genes are given only for firm matches. Expanded clones get a size class; other rows say once, few or many, or leave the size out.

d_gene	v_gene	abundance	j_gene	CDR3aa	CDR3nt
NA	TRBV7-8	NA	TRBJ1-2	CASSSSLGGQSYTF	TGTGCCAGCAGCTCCTCCTTGGGGGGGCAAAGCTACACCTTC
NA	TRBV7-2	NA	TRBJ1-5	CASSLQISGQPQHF	TGTGCCAGCAGCTTACAGATCTCTGGTCAGCCCCAGCATTTT
NA	TRBV30	few	TRBJ1-3	CAWSVNWRNTIYF	TGTGCCTGGAGTGTTAATTGGCGAAACACCATATATTTT
NA	TRBV20-1	NA	TRBJ1-5	CSARRTENQPQHF	TGCAGTGCTAGAAGGACAGAAAATCAGCCCCAGCATTTT
TRBD1	TRBV30	NA	TRBJ1-2	CAWGGTGDDGWYGYTF	TGTGCCTGGGGCGGGACAGGTGACGATGGGTGGTATGGCTACACCTTC
TRBD1	TRBV2	NA	TRBJ1-5	CASSVGTDRNQPQHF	TGTGCCAGCAGTGTTGGGACAGACCGAAATCAGCCCCAGCATTTT
TRBD1	TRBV7-8	NA	TRBJ2-3	CASSFGTRQGANTQYF	TGTGCCAGCAGCTTCGGGACCCGACAGGGGGCAAATACGCAGTATTTT
TRBD1	TRBV5-1	NA	TRBJ2-5	CASSFTTGTGVAETQYF	TGCGCCAGCAGCTTTACCACGGGGACAGGGGTGGCGGAGACCCAGTACTTC
NA	TRBV2	NA	TRBJ1-2	CASSESVYGYTF	TGTGCCAGCAGTGAGAGTGTGTATGGCTACACCTTC
TRBD2	TRBV20-1	few	TRBJ2-1	CSAHTNAGGRQSYNEQFF	TGCAGTGCTCACACGAACGCGGGGGGTCGGCAGTCCTACAATGAGCAGTTCTTC
NA	TRBV7-9	NA	TRBJ2-3	CASSKGWTPTTDTQYF	TGCGCCAGCAGCAAAGGGTGGACACCGACCACAGATACGCAGTATTTT
NA	TRBV6-5	NA	TRBJ2-2	CASSSRGNTGELFF	TGTGCCAGCAGTTCTAGGGGAAACACCGGGGAGCTGTTTTTT
NA	TRBV10-2	NA	TRBJ1-5	CASSPTNRAGQPQHF	TGCGCCAGCAGTCCAACGAACAGGGCAGGTCAGCCCCAGCATTTT
NA	TRBV4-2	NA	TRBJ1-5	CASSPALWIRPGAQSNQPQHF	TGTGCCAGCAGCCCAGCCCTTTGGATCCGGCCAGGGGCGCAGAGCAATCAGCCCCAGCATTTT
NA	TRBV3-1	NA	TRBJ1-6	CASSHQGRESPLHF	TGTGCCAGCAGCCATCAGGGAAGGGAATCACCCCTCCACTTT
TRBD2	TRBV6-2/TRBV6-3	NA	TRBJ2-7	CASSYPRRGGSGYEQYF	TGTGCCAGCAGTTACCCCCGTCGGGGCGGGAGTGGCTACGAGCAGTACTTC
NA	TRBV6-5	NA	TRBJ2-3	CASSYSNQQSTDTQYF	TGTGCCAGCAGTTACTCGAACCAGCAAAGCACAGATACGCAGTATTTT
NA	TRBV9	NA	TRBJ2-3	CASSVGVGSTDTQYF	TGTGCCAGCAGCGTAGGGGTAGGGAGCACAGATACGCAGTATTTT
TRBD2	TRBV7-8	NA	TRBJ2-1	CASSRTVLAGGNEQFF	TGTGCCAGCAGCCGTACAGTCCTAGCGGGAGGCAATGAGCAGTTCTTC
NA	TRBV5-4	NA	TRBJ1-2	CASSLRGSNYGYTF	TGTGCCAGCAGCTTGCGGGGGTCTAACTATGGCTACACCTTC
NA	TRBV12-5	few	TRBJ1-5	CASGSSRTAYSRQPQHF	TGTGCTAGTGGTTCATCCCGGACAGCCTACAGCCGTCAGCCCCAGCATTTT
NA	TRBV7-9	NA	TRBJ2-7	CASSLAFSSYEQYF	TGTGCCAGCAGCTTAGCCTTTAGCTCCTACGAGCAGTACTTC
TRBD1	TRBV15	NA	TRBJ2-3	CATLRQGATDTQYF	TGTGCCACTTTAAGACAGGGGGCAACAGATACGCAGTATTTT
NA	TRBV21-1	few	TRBJ2-7	CASSKGEGLAGLELYEQYF	TGTGCCAGCAGCAAAGGCGAGGGACTAGCGGGATTGGAGCTGTACGAGCAGTACTTC
NA	TRBV6-5	NA	TRBJ2-2	CASSYSFSGELFF	TGTGCCAGCAGTTACAGCTTCTCCGGGGAGCTGTTTTTT
TRBD2	TRBV7-2	NA	TRBJ2-5	CASSLIWGGSETQYF	TGTGCCAGCAGCTTAATTTGGGGGGGGTCCGAGACCCAGTACTTC
NA	TRBV5-1	NA	TRBJ1-6	CASSLVSGLNNSPLHF	TGCGCCAGCAGCTTGGTGTCAGGGTTAAATAATTCACCCCTCCACTTT
TRBD1	TRBV19	few	TRBJ1-2	CASTWTGQMYGYTF	TGTGCCAGTACCTGGACAGGACAGATGTATGGCTACACCTTC
NA	TRBV18	NA	TRBJ1-1	CASSRNRELNTEAFF	TGTGCCAGCTCGAGAAACAGGGAGTTAAACACTGAAGCTTTCTTT
NA	TRBV7-6	few	TRBJ1-6	CASSRAGAGVSNSPLHF	TGTGCCAGCAGCCGTGCCGGTGCAGGGGTTAGTAATTCACCCCTCCACTTT
TRBD1	TRBV19	few	TRBJ1-2	CAARDRVVGSPGYTF	TGTGCCGCCCGGGACAGGGTTGTTGGGTCTCCTGGCTACACCTTC
NA	TRBV20-1	few	TRBJ1-1	CSARSLLNTEAFF	TGCAGTGCTAGAAGCCTACTGAACACTGAAGCTTTCTTT
NA	TRBV18	NA	TRBJ2-5	CASSPVGSKETQYF	TGTGCCAGCTCACCAGTGGGGTCTAAAGAGACCCAGTACTTC
TRBD2	TRBV20-1	NA	TRBJ2-2	CSASGGAGELFF	TGCAGTGCTTCGGGGGGGGCCGGGGAGCTGTTTTTT
NA	TRBV18	NA	TRBJ2-4	CASSPPSRVGDIQYF	TGTGCCAGCTCACCACCGTCCAGGGTTGGGGACATTCAGTACTTC
TRBD1	TRBV2	few	TRBJ1-6	CASRRSLRDREQGRSPLHF	TGTGCCAGCAGGCGATCACTCCGGGACAGGGAACAGGGGCGTTCACCCCTCCACTTT
TRBD1	TRBV2	few	TRBJ2-6	CASSRDRVIGANVLTF	TGTGCCAGCAGCAGGGACAGGGTAATAGGGGCCAACGTCCTGACTTTC
TRBD1	TRBV6-1	NA	TRBJ1-2	CASRTWTGANYGYTF	TGTGCCAGCAGGACTTGGACAGGGGCTAACTATGGCTACACCTTC
NA	TRBV20-1	NA	TRBJ2-2	CSASSLVNTGELFF	TGCAGTGCTAGTAGTCTTGTGAACACCGGGGAGCTGTTTTTT
NA	TRBV7-3	large	TRBJ1-6	CASSPMGGLGSPLHF	TGTGCCAGCAGCCCTATGGGGGGCCTAGGTTCACCCCTCCACTTT
NA	TRBV7-9	NA	TRBJ2-3	CASSFMLGGRLTDTQYF	TGTGCCAGCAGCTTTATGTTAGGGGGGAGGTTGACAGATACGCAGTATTTT
NA	TRBV10-3	medium-sized	TRBJ2-5	CAISASGLFQETQYF	TGTGCCATCAGTGCCAGCGGGCTTTTTCAAGAGACCCAGTACTTC
NA	TRBV10-1	NA	TRBJ1-2	CASITSAPYGYTF	TGCGCCAGCATCACGTCCGCCCCCTATGGCTACACCTTC
TRBD1	TRBV7-2	few	TRBJ1-2	CASSSNRDSNYGYTF	TGTGCCAGCAGCTCCAACCGGGACAGTAACTATGGCTACACCTTC
NA	TRBV2	NA	TRBJ2-7	CASSEAWRSYEQYF	TGTGCCAGCAGTGAAGCTTGGAGGAGCTACGAGCAGTACTTC
NA	TRBV6-2/TRBV6-3	few	TRBJ2-5	CASSYAGVRTQYF	TGTGCCAGCAGTTACGCCGGAGTTAGGACCCAGTACTTC
TRBD2	TRBV20-1	NA	TRBJ2-7	CSASLLAGVGEQYF	TGCAGTGCTAGTCTTCTAGCGGGAGTCGGCGAGCAGTACTTC
NA	TRBV2	NA	TRBJ1-2	CASTFQRSGYTF	TGTGCCAGCACCTTCCAACGGAGTGGCTACACCTTC
NA	TRBV20-1	NA	TRBJ2-5	CSAFGRVQETQYF	TGCAGTGCTTTCGGGCGGGTCCAAGAGACCCAGTACTTC
NA	TRBV6-5	NA	TRBJ2-3	CASSYSGALGTDTQYF	TGTGCCAGCAGTTACTCTGGGGCACTAGGCACAGATACGCAGTATTTT